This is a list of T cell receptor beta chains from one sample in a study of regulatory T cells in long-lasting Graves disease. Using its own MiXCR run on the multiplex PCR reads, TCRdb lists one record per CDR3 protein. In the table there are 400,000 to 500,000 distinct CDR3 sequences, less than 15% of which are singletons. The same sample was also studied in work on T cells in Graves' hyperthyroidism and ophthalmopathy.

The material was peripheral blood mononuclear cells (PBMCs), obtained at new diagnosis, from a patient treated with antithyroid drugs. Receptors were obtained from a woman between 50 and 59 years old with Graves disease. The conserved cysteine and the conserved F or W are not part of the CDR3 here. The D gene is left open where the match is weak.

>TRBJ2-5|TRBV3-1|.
ASSHQPEQETQY
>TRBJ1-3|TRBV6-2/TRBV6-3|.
ASSRTGNTIY
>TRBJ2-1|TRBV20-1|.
SARDRGRGHHEQF
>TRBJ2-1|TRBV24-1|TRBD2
ATSDETSGGHEQF
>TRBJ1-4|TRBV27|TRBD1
ASSPTTGLNNEKLF
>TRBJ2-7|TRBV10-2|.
ASCPAPSSYEQY
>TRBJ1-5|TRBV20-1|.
SARKQIPRGNHPQH
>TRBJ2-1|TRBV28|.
ANLDRQFYNEQF
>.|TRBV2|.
ASSPTRNQETQY
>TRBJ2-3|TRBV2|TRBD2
ASSVAGGTDTQY
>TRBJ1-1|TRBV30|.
AWSVQEGSSTEAF
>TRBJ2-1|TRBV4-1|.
ASSQATSYEQF
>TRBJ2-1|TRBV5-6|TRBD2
ASSYPGQTSGSYNEQF
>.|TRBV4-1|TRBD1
ASSRTGVNEQY
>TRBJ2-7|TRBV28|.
ASSFGRGMY